The 32 T cell receptor beta chains reported below all come from one sample, sequenced in a study of spatial heterogeneity in lung cancer. In TCRdb, the 5' RACE reads were re-called with MiXCR into one record per CDR3 protein. The table includes tens of thousands of distinct CDR3 sequences, roughly 7.5% detected once. Time point meaning: sample taken at primary tumor resection. TCRs were sequenced from unsorted whole RNA of tumor, nontumor lung or PBMC. Sequenced here: PBMCs, sampled at surgery. The origin of the receptors is a female donor with early-stage non-small cell lung cancer.

With regard to this clonotype: This likely comes from a read error, as the CDR3 has no conserved phenylalanine or tryptophan at its end. V and J are TRBV5-1 and TRBJ2-3, with 11 bases fitting TRBD2. The CDR3 has 16 amino acids. V lost 3 bases, J lost 2 bases, and 5 bases stayed unmatched. Germline assignment: CDR1 SGHRS and CDR2 YFSETQ. Here the CDR3 reads CASSSGLAEYTDTQYL. The CDR3 DNA follows: TGCGCCAGCAGCTCGGGACTAGCGGAATACACAGATACGCAGTATCTT.

Many counts were recorded for this clonotype. The chain joins TRBV11-2 to TRBJ2-1; 8 positions match TRBD1. V gave up 5 bases and J gave up 6 bases; unmatched junction bases: 3. Germline-derived CDR1 and CDR2 are SGHAT and FQNNGV. The CDR3 covers 13 residues. The CDR3 nucleotides read TGTGCCAGCAGCCAGGACAGGGTCAATGAGCAGTTCTTC. It yields the protein CASSQDRVNEQFF.

This clonotype was seen repeatedly, ten times or more. V and J are TRBV2 and TRBJ2-5, with 8 nucleotides matching TRBD2. CDR3 length equals 13 residues. Per germline, CDR1 SNHLY and CDR2 FYNNEI. With 6 bases clipped from V and 3 bases from J, the junction kept 3 bases outside the gene matches. DNA of the CDR3: TGTGCCAGCAGGAGCGGGGGTAAAGAGACCCAGTACTTC. Protein sequence: CASRSGGKETQYF.

This clonotype was seen many times. The chain uses TRBV3-1 and TRBJ2-2, with D possibly matching TRBD2 (5 bases). Trimming took off 4 bases at V and 7 bases at J, with 13 bases between the two ends. The CDR3 spans 14 residues. CDR1 is LGHDT and CDR2 is YNNKEL in the germline V gene (reference sequence). The CDR3 DNA is TGTGCCAGCAGCCGAGTAGATCGGGACGGGGAGCTGTTTTTT. It specifies CASSRVDRDGELFF.

This clonotype was found many times. The chain recombines TRBV28 with TRBJ2-3; 10 bases align to TRBD2. The CDR3 consists of 14 residues. Germline CDR1 and CDR2: MDHEN and SYDVKM. Trimming cost V 6 bases and J 4 bases; bases outside gene matches: 4. CDR3 in amino acids: CASSSGGASDTQYF. The CDR3 region has the DNA TGTGCCAGCAGCAGCGGGGGGGCATCAGATACGCAGTATTTT.

In this sample, this clonotype turned up many times. The chain has TRBV7-9 and TRBJ2-5, with 10 bases aligning to TRBD1. The CDR3 consists of 14 residues. The V and J ends lost 5 bases and 7 bases, in that order; junction bases with no gene match: 7. The germline CDR1 and CDR2 sequences are SEHNR and FQNEAQ (reference sequence). CDR3: CASSLTGGSVTQYF. The CDR3, as DNA: TGTGCCAGCAGCCTGACAGGGGGCTCGGTGACCCAGTACTTC.

This clonotype was observed many times. This chain uses TRBV2 with TRBJ2-1; D remains unclear. Deletions cut 7 bases from V and 3 bases from J, with 13 bases between. This CDR3 comprises 14 residues. Per germline, CDR1 SNHLY and CDR2 FYNNEI. As DNA, the CDR3 is TGTGCCAGCAACGAGATAACCAACTACAATGAGCAGTTCTTC. Translation: CASNEITNYNEQFF. Based on the CDR3 plus reference TRBV2 and TRBJ2-1, the full variable domain is EPEVTQTPSHQVTQMGQEVILRCVPISNHLYFYWYRQILGQKVEFLVSFYNNEISEKSEIFDDQFSVERPDGSNFTLKIRSTKLEDSAMYFCASNEITNYNEQFFGPGTRLTVL.

This chain connects TRBV5-1 to TRBJ2-3, with 11 positions matching TRBD2. Germline assignment: CDR1 SGHRS and CDR2 YFSETQ. J gave up 6 bases and V 8 bases, and 11 bases lay outside the gene matches. The CDR3 totals 15 residues. The CDR3 DNA reads as TGCGCCAGTAGTGATAGCGGGGGGGCCGAGGATACGCAGTATTTT. Its protein is CASSDSGGAEDTQYF.

This clonotype was counted at least ten times. This chain joins TRBV27 and TRBJ1-5; D possibly corresponds to TRBD1 (5 bases). CDR1 is MNHEY and CDR2 is SMNVEV in the germline V gene (reference sequence). V was clipped by 0 bases and J by 1 base, with 10 bases between them. This CDR3 spans 16 amino acids. CDR3 nucleotide sequence: TGTGCCAGCAGTTTATCGGTTGCAGGGAGCAATCAGCCCCAGCATTTT. Its protein product is CASSLSVAGSNQPQHF.

Ten or more counts support this clonotype. The chain uses TRBV7-2 and TRBJ2-5, with D perhaps matching TRBD1 or TRBD2 (6 bases each). The length of the CDR3 is 14 residues. Germline lookup yields CDR1 SGHTA and CDR2 FQGNSA. V dropped 3 bases and J dropped 5 bases, with 13 bases sitting between them. The CDR3 sequence is CASSFLGGAETQYF. The CDR3, as DNA: TGTGCCAGCAGCTTTTTGGGGGGCGCGGAGACCCAGTACTTC.

This clonotype was counted at least ten times. As DNA, the CDR3 is TGTGCCACCTCGGACTACTTTGCGCAGTATTTT. Its translation is CATSDYFAQYF. The V call is TRBV24-1, the J call TRBJ2-3, with D possibly TRBD2 on 6 matching bases. The CDR3 consists of 11 residues. V lost 9 bases and J lost 10, with 13 bases in between. CDR1 KGHDR and CDR2 SFDVKD come from the germline V gene.

The chain joins TRBV18 to TRBJ1-1; a possible D gene is TRBD1 (5 bases). The V gene's germline CDR1 is KGHSH and CDR2 LQKENI. The CDR3 has 14 amino acids. The V end was cut by 6 bases, the J end by 2 bases, with 13 bases between. CDR3 protein: CASSVQGLNTEAFF. CDR3 in DNA: TGTGCCAGCTCTGTGCAGGGTCTTAACACTGAAGCTTTCTTT.

The CDR3: CASSLNIQETQYF. In nucleotides, the CDR3 is TGCGCCAGCAGCCTTAACATTCAGGAGACCCAGTACTTC. This sequence joins TRBV5-1 and TRBJ2-5; D not resolved. Per germline, CDR1 SGHRS and CDR2 YFSETQ. Deletions cut 4 bases from V and 5 bases from J, with 12 bases between. The length of the CDR3 is 13 residues.

This clonotype was counted at least ten times. This chain connects TRBV2 to TRBJ2-1, with D hard to call. Trimming took off 4 bases at V and 0 bases at J, with 7 bases between the two ends. The V gene's germline CDR1 is SNHLY and CDR2 FYNNEI. This CDR3 comprises 14 residues. The CDR3 loop reads CASSVVSSYNEQFF. The CDR3, as DNA: TGTGCCAGCAGTGTAGTCAGCTCCTACAATGAGCAGTTCTTC.

This clonotype was counted ten times or more. The J gene is TRBJ2-3, the V gene TRBV11-2, with D tentatively TRBD2 (6 bases). Germline V lookup: CDR1 SGHAT, CDR2 FQNNGV. This CDR3 spans 15 amino acids. V shed 6 bases and J shed 1 base, with 14 bases lying between them. The CDR3 region has the DNA TGTGCCAGCAGGGGCGGGGACGGTCGCACAGATACGCAGTATTTT. This codes for CASRGGDGRTDTQYF.

This clonotype was seen ten or more times. The genes are TRBV3-1 and TRBJ2-3; D ambiguous. V was cut by 4 bases and J by 5 bases, with 7 bases left in between. The CDR3 consists of 12 residues. Germline V gives CDR1 LGHDT, CDR2 YNNKEL (reference sequence). The CDR3 loop reads CASSPVRDTQYF. CDR3 in DNA: TGTGCCAGCAGCCCCGTGAGAGATACGCAGTATTTT.

The sample holds many counts of this clonotype. This chain connects TRBV10-3 to TRBJ1-3; perhaps TRBD1 as D (5 bases). The ends were cut back, 8 bases at V and 4 bases at J, with 6 bases in the middle. The germline V gene encodes CDR1 ENHRY and CDR2 SYGVKD. There are 11 residues in the CDR3. In nucleotides, the CDR3 is TGTGCCATCGGGACGGGAAACACCATATATTTT. Translating gives CAIGTGNTIYF.

This clonotype came up a few times. This chain connects TRBV5-6 to TRBJ2-5, with D unclear. Germline lookup yields CDR1 SGHDT and CDR2 YYEEEE. Trimming left V 0 bases short and J 1 base short, with 4 bases between. The CDR3 extends over 13 amino acids. CDR3 in amino acids: CASSLGGQETQYF. In DNA, the CDR3 is TGTGCCAGCAGCTTGGGAGGCCAAGAGACCCAGTACTTC.

This clonotype was counted ten times or more. This chain uses TRBV6-2 or TRBV6-3 with TRBJ1-1; D unclear. V was pared by 4 bases and J by 7 bases, with 10 bases between. The CDR3 extends over 12 amino acids. In germline, CDR1 is MNHEY, CDR2 SVGEGT. The CDR3 here is CASSLITGEAFF. In nucleotides, the CDR3 is TGTGCCAGCAGTTTGATAACCGGTGAAGCTTTCTTT.

The table lists this clonotype with many counts. The chain uses TRBV4-1 and TRBJ1-5, with D unclear. The germline V and J ends were trimmed by 1 base and 3 bases, with 10 bases remaining between them. Germline CDR1 is MGHRA and CDR2 is YSYEKL. The CDR3 sequence is 15 residues long. CDR3 bases: TGCGCCAGCAGCCAAGTTCTTAGCCCCAATCAGCCCCAGCATTTT. Translated: CASSQVLSPNQPQHF.

Many counts were recorded for this clonotype. The CDR3 reads CASSLVEGMRTEAFF. The CDR3 nucleotides read TGTGCCAGCAGCTTGGTGGAGGGGATGAGAACTGAAGCTTTCTTT. The chain joins TRBV5-6 to TRBJ1-1; TRBD1 might be the D (5 bases). Trimming shortened V by 0 bases and J by 5 bases, and 14 bases separated the two germline ends. The CDR3 is 15 residues long. From germline, CDR1 is SGHDT and CDR2 YYEEEE.

Many counts were recorded for this clonotype. J is TRBJ2-1 and V is TRBV10-3; a possible D gene is TRBD2 (7 bases). The V gene's germline CDR1 is ENHRY and CDR2 SYGVKD. CDR3 length: 16 amino acids. Between the trimmed V and J ends, which lost 3 bases and 7 bases, there was a span of 19 bases. This CDR3 is CAISEAGGGRLNEQFF. CDR3 in DNA: TGTGCCATCAGTGAAGCTGGGGGGGGCCGGTTGAATGAGCAGTTCTTC.

This clonotype was observed many times. This chain links TRBV7-3 with TRBJ2-2; D may be TRBD2 (6 bases). Between the trimmed V and J ends, which lost 2 bases and 5 bases, there was a span of 15 bases. The CDR3 covers 16 residues. Germline V gene data show CDR1 as SGHTA and CDR2 as FQGTGA. CDR3 sequence (DNA): TGTGCCAGCAGCTTATACTCGTCTAGCGCTACCGGGGAGCTGTTTTTT. It yields the protein CASSLYSSSATGELFF.

This clonotype came up many times. The V and J genes are TRBV7-9 and TRBJ1-1, with unresolved D. CDR1 and CDR2 (germline): SEHNR, FQNEAQ (reference sequence). The CDR3 spans 9 residues. The V gene lost 6 bases and the J gene lost 6 bases, with 2 bases spanning the gap. CDR3 sequence (DNA): TGTGCCAGCAGGGCTGAAGCTTTCTTT. It specifies CASRAEAFF.

This clonotype showed up just a few times. The J gene is TRBJ1-6, the V gene TRBV7-2; tentatively, D is TRBD1 (5 bases). Germline loops: CDR1 SGHTA, CDR2 FQGNSA. The V gene lost 1 base and the J gene lost 5 bases, with 12 bases spanning the gap. CDR3 length equals 16 residues. CDR3 sequence (DNA): TGTGCCAGCAGCTTAGGGTCCCCGGGGGATAATTCACCCCTCCACTTT. Its translation: CASSLGSPGDNSPLHF.

There are many counts of this clonotype. The chain is built from TRBV5-4 and TRBJ2-7; 11 bases align to TRBD2. CDR3 length: 18 amino acids. From germline, CDR1 is SGHNT and CDR2 YYREEE (reference sequence). The ends lost 3 bases at V and 0 bases at J; junction bases unmatched: 11. The CDR3 protein is CASSSVGLAGGISYEQYF. In DNA, the CDR3 is TGTGCCAGCAGCTCTGTGGGTCTAGCGGGGGGAATCTCCTACGAGCAGTACTTC.

This clonotype showed up many times. The V call is TRBV20-1, the J call TRBJ2-5; 7 positions agree with TRBD1. CDR1 and CDR2 from the germline V gene are DFQATT and SNEGSKA (reference sequence). CDR3 length equals 15 residues. The ends lost 0 bases at V and 5 bases at J; junction bases unmatched: 9. CDR3 DNA: TGCAGTGCTAGAGATCCGGGACAGATCGATGAGACCCAGTACTTC. Translating it yields CSARDPGQIDETQYF.

In its sample, this clonotype was seen many times. The rearrangement links TRBV4-3 to TRBJ1-2; TRBD1 aligns across 9 bases. In germline, CDR1 is LGHNA, CDR2 YSLEER. This CDR3 is 15 amino acids long. Trimming took 0 bases from V and 6 from J; bases not matched to a gene: 5. CDR3 protein: CASSQELGTGNGYTF. CDR3 nucleotides: TGCGCCAGCAGCCAAGAGTTAGGGACAGGGAATGGCTACACCTTC.

This clonotype has ten or more counts. The gene calls are TRBV28 and TRBJ2-7; possibly TRBD1 or TRBD2 for D (5 bases each). The CDR3 is 16 amino acids. Trimming cost V 5 bases and J 1 base, with 18 bases left between them. Looked up from germline, CDR1 is MDHEN and CDR2 is SYDVKM. The CDR3 region has the DNA TGTGCCAGCAGTCGGGACGTCTTGGGGAATTCCTACGAGCAGTACTTC. Translated, it gives CASSRDVLGNSYEQYF.

There are a few counts of this clonotype. V usage is TRBV4-1 and J usage is TRBJ2-1; 8 nucleotides agree with TRBD2. Germline values: CDR1 MGHRA, CDR2 YSYEKL. The CDR3 contains 17 residues. The J segment lost 0 bases and the V segment lost 2 bases, leaving 6 bases of the junction unmatched. The CDR3 bases are TGCGCCAGCAGCCAAAAACCAGCGGGGGTCTCCTACAATGAGCAGTTCTTC. Translating it yields CASSQKPAGVSYNEQFF.

The sample holds many counts of this clonotype. This chain connects TRBV9 to TRBJ1-2, with D unclear. Germline V gene lookup returns CDR1 SGDLS and CDR2 YYNGEE. The CDR3 consists of 15 residues. Between the trimmed V and J ends, which lost 0 bases and 3 bases, there was a span of 12 bases. The CDR3: CASSVGVSLYYGYTF. The CDR3 DNA follows: TGTGCCAGCAGCGTAGGCGTCAGCCTCTACTATGGCTACACCTTC.

This clonotype occurred a few times. This sequence joins TRBV7-9 and TRBJ2-1; tentative D call: TRBD1 (5 bases). Between the trimmed V and J ends, which lost 2 bases and 7 bases, there was a span of 12 bases. This CDR3 comprises 14 residues. Germline CDR1 and CDR2: SEHNR and FQNEAQ (reference sequence). The CDR3 sequence is CASSLYPGKNEQFF. DNA of the CDR3: TGTGCCAGCAGCTTATATCCAGGGAAGAATGAGCAGTTCTTC. Full variable domain (rest looked up from reference TRBV7-9 and TRBJ2-1): DTGVSQNPRHKITKRGQNVTFRCDPISEHNRLYWYRQTLGQGPEFLTYFQNEAQLEKSRLLSDRFSAERPKGSFSTLEIQRTEQGDSAMYLCASSLYPGKNEQFFGPGTRLTVL.